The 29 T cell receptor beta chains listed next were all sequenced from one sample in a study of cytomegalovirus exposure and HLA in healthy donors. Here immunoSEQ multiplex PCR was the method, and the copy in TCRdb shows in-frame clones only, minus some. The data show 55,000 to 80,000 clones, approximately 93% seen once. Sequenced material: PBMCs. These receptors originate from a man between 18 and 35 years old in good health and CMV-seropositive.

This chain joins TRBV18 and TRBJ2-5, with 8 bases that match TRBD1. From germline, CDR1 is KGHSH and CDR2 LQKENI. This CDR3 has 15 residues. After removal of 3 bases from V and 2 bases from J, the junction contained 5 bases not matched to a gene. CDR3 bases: TGTGCCAGCTCACCTTGGACAGGGTCGCAAGAGACCCAGTACTTC. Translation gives CASSPWTGSQETQYF. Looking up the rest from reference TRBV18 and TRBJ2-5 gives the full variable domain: NAGVMQNPRHLVRRRGQEARLRCSPMKGHSHVYWYRQLPEEGLKFMVYLQKENIIDESGMPKERFSAEFPKEGPSILRIQQVVRGDSAAYFCASSPWTGSQETQYFGPGTRLLVL.

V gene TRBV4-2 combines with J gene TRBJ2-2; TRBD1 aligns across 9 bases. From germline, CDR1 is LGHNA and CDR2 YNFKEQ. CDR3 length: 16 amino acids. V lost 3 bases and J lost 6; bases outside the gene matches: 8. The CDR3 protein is CASSHVTGGGSGELFF. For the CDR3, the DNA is TGTGCCAGCAGCCATGTGACAGGGGGGGGGTCCGGGGAGCTGTTTTTT.

The CDR3 loop is CASSLQQGTNEKLFF. The DNA of the CDR3 is TGTGCCAGCAGCTTACAACAGGGGACTAATGAAAAACTGTTTTTT. The V gene is TRBV7-2, the J gene TRBJ1-4, with TRBD1 matching 7 bases. CDR1 SGHTA and CDR2 FQGNSA come from the germline V gene. Losses at the gene ends were 2 bases for V and 2 bases for J; bases not matched to a gene: 2. The CDR3 loop spans 15 amino acids.

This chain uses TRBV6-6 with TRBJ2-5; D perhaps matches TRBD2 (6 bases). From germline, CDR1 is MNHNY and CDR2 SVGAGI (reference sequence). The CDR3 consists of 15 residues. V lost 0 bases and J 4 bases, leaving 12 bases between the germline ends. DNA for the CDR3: TGTGCCAGCAGTTACTCGGCGGGGAAAGGAGAGACCCAGTACTTC. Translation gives CASSYSAGKGETQYF.

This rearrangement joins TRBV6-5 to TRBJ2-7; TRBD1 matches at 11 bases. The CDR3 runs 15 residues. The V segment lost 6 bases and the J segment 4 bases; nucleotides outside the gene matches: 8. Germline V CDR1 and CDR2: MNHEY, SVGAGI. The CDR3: CASSLRTGGWYEQYF. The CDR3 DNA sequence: TGTGCCAGCAGCCTTAGGACAGGGGGCTGGTACGAGCAGTACTTC.

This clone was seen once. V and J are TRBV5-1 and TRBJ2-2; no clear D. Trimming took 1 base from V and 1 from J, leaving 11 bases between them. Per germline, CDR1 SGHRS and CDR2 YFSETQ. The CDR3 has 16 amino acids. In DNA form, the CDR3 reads TGCGCCAGCAGCTTGTCTCCTAGGAAGAACACCGGGGAGCTGTTTTTT. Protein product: CASSLSPRKNTGELFF.

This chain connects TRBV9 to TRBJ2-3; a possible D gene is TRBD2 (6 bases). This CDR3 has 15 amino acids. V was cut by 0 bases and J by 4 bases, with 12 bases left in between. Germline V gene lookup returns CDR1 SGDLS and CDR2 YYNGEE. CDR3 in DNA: TGTGCCAGCAGCGTAGGGCTAGTAGCGGCAGATACGCAGTATTTT. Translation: CASSVGLVAADTQYF.

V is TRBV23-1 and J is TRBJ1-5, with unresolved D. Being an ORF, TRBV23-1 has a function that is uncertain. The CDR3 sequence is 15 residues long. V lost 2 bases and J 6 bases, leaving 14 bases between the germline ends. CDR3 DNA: TGCGCCAGCAGTCAACTGACCATAAGGAGTCAGCCCCAGCATTTT. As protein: CASSQLTIRSQPQHF.

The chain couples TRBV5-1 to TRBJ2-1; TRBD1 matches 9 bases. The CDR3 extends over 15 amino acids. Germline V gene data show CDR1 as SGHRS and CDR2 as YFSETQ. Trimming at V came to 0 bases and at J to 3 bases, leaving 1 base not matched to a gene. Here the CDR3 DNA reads TGCGCCAGCAGCTTGGAGGACAGGGGCTACAATGAGCAGTTCTTC. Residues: CASSLEDRGYNEQFF.

The CDR3: CASSLGETGGRNTQYF. The CDR3 region has the DNA TGTGCCAGCAGCTTAGGAGAGACAGGGGGTCGAAATACGCAGTATTTT. The chain employs TRBV7-9 and TRBJ2-3; 9 bases map to TRBD1. This CDR3 has 16 amino acids. Germline CDR1 SEHNR, CDR2 FQNEAQ (reference sequence). J gave up 7 bases and V 1 base, and 9 bases lay outside the gene matches.

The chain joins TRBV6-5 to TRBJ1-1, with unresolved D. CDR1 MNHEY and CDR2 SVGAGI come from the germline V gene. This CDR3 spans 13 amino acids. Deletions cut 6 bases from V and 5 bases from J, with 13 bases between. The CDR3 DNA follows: TGTGCCAGCAGCCTCATCAGCGGGACTGAAGCTTTCTTT. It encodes CASSLISGTEAFF.

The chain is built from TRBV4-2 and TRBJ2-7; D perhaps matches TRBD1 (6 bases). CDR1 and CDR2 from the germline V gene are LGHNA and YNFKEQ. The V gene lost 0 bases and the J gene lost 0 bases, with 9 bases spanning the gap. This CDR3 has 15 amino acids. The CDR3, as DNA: TGTGCCAGCAGCCAAGAGAGACAGGTCTCCTACGAGCAGTACTTC. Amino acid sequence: CASSQERQVSYEQYF.

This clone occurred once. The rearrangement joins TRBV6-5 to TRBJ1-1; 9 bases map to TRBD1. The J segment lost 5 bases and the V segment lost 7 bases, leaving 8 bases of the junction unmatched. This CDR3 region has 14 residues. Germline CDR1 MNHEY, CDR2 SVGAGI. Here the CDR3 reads CASINRGRTTEAFF. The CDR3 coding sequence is TGTGCCAGCATTAACAGGGGGCGAACTACTGAAGCTTTCTTT.

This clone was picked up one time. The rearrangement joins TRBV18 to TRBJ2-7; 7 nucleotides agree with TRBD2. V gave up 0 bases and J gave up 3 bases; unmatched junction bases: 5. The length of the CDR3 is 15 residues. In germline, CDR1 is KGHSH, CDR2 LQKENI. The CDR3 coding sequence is TGTGCCAGCTCACCACCGGTGAGCGGGAACTACGAGCAGTACTTC. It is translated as CASSPPVSGNYEQYF.

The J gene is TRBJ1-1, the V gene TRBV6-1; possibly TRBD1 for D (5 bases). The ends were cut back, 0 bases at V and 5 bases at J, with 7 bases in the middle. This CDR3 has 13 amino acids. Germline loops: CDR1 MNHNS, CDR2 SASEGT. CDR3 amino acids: CASSEAGGTEAFF. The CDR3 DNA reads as TGTGCCAGCAGTGAAGCGGGGGGTACTGAAGCTTTCTTT.

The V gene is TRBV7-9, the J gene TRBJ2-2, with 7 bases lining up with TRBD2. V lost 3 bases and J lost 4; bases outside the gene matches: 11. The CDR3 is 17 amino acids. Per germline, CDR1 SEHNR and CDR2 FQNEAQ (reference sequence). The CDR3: CASSLSGTISSTGELFF. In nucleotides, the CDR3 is TGTGCCAGCAGCTTGTCCGGGACTATAAGTTCCACCGGGGAGCTGTTTTTT.

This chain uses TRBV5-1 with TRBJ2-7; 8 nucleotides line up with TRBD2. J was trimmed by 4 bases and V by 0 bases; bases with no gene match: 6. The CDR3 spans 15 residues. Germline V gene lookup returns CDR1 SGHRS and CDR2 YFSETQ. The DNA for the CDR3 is TGCGCCAGCAGCTTGGGAGTAGCGGGGTCTTACGAGCAGTACTTC. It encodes CASSLGVAGSYEQYF.

CDR3 nucleotide sequence: TGTGCCAGCAGTTACAGGGGGGGCAGCCTCACAGATACGCAGTATTTT. Protein product: CASSYRGGSLTDTQYF. This chain links TRBV6-5 with TRBJ2-3, with a possible D match to TRBD2 (7 bases). V shed 2 bases and J shed 2 bases, with 14 bases lying between them. The V gene's germline CDR1 is MNHEY and CDR2 SVGAGI. This CDR3 is built from 16 residues.

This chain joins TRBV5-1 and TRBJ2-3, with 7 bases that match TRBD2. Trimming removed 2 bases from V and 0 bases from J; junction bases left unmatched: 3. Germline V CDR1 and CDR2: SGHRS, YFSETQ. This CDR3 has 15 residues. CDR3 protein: CASSFSGSSTDTQYF. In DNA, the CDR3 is TGCGCCAGCAGCTTTAGCGGGTCTAGCACAGATACGCAGTATTTT. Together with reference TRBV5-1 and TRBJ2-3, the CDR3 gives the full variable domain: KAGVTQTPRYLIKTRGQQVTLSCSPISGHRSVSWYQQTPGQGLQFLFEYFSETQRNKGNFPGRFSGRQFSNSRSEMNVSTLELGDSALYLCASSFSGSSTDTQYFGPGTRLTVL.

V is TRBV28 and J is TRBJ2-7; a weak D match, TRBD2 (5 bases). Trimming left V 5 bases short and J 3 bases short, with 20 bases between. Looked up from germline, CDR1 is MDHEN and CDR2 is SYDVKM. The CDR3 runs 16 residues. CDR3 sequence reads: CASSTRFGVGDYEQYF. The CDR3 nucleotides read TGTGCCAGCAGTACTCGATTTGGTGTGGGAGACTACGAGCAGTACTTC.

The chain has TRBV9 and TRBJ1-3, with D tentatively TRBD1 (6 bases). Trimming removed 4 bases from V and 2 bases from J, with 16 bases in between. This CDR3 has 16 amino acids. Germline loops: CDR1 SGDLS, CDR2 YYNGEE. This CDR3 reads CASSRTQGTPGNTIYF. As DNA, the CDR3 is TGTGCCAGCAGCAGGACACAGGGAACCCCTGGAAACACCATATATTTT.

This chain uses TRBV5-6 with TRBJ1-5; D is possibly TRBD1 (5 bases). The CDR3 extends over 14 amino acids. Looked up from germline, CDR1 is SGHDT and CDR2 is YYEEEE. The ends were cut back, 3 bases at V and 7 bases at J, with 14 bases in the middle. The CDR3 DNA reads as TGTGCCAGCAGCTGGGGGGGGGTCGGACAGCCCCAGCATTTT. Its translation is CASSWGGVGQPQHF.

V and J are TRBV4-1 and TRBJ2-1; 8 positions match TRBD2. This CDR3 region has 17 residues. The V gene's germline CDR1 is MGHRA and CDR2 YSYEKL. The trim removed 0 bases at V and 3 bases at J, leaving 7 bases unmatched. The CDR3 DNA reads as TGCGCCAGCAGCCAAGATCCTTCCGGGACTAGCTACAATGAGCAGTTCTTC. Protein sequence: CASSQDPSGTSYNEQFF.

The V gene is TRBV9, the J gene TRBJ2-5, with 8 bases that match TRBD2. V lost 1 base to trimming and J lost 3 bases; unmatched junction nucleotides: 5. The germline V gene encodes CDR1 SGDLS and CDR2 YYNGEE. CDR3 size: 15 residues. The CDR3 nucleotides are TGTGCCAGCAGCGTAAATGGACTAGCCAAAGAGACCCAGTACTTC. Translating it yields CASSVNGLAKETQYF.

The CDR3 nucleotides read TGTGCCAGTAGTCAGGGACACTACGGGGCTTTCTTT. Its protein is CASSQGHYGAFF. The rearrangement joins TRBV19 to TRBJ1-1, with a weak D call TRBD1 (6 bases). Germline V gives CDR1 LNHDA, CDR2 SQIVND (reference sequence). V lost 5 bases and J lost 11, with 15 bases in between. The CDR3 is 12 residues long.

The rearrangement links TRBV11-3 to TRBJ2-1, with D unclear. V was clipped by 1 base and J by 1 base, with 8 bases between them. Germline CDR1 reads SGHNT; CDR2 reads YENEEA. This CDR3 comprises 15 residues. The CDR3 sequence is CASSLVAGSYNEQFF. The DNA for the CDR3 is TGTGCCAGCAGCTTAGTAGCTGGATCCTACAATGAGCAGTTCTTC.

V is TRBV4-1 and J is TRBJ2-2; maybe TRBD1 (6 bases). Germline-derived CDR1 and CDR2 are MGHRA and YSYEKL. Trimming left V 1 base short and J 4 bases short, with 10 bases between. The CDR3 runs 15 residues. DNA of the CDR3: TGCGCCAGCAGCCAAGCAGGGGCAGGCACCGGGGAGCTGTTTTTT. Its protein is CASSQAGAGTGELFF.

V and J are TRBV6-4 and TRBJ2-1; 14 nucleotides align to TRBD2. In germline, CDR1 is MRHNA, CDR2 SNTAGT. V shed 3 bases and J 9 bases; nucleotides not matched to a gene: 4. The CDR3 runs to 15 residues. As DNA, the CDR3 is TGTGCCAGCAGTGAGTTGGGACTAGCGGGAGCTGAGCAGTTCTTC. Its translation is CASSELGLAGAEQFF.

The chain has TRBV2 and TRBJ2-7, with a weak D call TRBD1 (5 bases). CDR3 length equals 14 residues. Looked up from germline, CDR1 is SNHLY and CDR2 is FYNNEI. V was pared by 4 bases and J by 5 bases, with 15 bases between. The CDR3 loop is CASSAGRAIHEQYF. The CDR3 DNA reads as TGTGCCAGCAGTGCGGGCAGGGCGATACACGAGCAGTACTTC.